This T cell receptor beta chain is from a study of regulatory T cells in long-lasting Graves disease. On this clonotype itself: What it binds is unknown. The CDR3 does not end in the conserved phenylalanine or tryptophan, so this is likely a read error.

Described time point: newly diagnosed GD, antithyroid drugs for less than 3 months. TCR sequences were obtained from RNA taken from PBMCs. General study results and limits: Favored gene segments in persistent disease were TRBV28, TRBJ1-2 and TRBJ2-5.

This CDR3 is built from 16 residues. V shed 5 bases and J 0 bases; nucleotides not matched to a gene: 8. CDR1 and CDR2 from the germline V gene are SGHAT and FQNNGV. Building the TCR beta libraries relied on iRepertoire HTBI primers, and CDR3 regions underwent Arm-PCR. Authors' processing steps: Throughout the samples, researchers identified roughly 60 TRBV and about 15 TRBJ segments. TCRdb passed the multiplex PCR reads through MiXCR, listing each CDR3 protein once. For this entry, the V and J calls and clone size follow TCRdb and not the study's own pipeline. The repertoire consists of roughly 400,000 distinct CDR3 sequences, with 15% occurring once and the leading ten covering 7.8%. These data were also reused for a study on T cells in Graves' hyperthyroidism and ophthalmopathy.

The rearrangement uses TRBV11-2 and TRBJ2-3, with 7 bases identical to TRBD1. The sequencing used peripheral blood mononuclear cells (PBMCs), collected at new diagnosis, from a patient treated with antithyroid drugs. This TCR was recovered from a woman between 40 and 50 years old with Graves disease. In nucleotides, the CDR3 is TGTGCCAGCAGCGTCGGGACAGACTTTAGCACAGATACGCAGTATCTT. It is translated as CASSVGTDFSTDTQYL.